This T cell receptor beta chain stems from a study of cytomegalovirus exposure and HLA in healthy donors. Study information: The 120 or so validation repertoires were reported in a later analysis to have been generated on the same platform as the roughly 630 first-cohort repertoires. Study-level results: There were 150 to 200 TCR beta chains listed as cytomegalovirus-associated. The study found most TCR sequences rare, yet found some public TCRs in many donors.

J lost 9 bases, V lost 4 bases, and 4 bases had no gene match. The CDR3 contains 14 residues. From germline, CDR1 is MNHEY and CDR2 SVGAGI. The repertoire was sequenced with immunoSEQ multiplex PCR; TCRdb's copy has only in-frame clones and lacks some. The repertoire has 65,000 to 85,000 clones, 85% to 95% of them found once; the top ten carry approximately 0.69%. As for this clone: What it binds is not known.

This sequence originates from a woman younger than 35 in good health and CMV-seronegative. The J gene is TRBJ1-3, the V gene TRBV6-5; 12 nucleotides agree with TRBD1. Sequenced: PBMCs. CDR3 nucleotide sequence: TGTGCCAGCAGTTTGCAGGGACAGGGGGCCACCATATATTTT. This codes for CASSLQGQGATIYF.